This TCR beta chain emerged from a study of T-cell reconstitution after alpha-beta-depleted transplantation in children. V was shortened by 0 bases and J by 5 bases, with 13 bases between the two germline ends. Germline V gene lookup returns CDR1 MGHRA and CDR2 YSYEKL. The CDR3 is 15 residues long. Preparation of the TCRbeta library involved a method that used unique molecular identifiers. Each CDR3 protein gets one entry after TCRdb re-called the PCR reads with MiXCR. This sample has hundreds of thousands of distinct CDR3 sequences, with around 15% found just once. The sequence derives from a boy under three years old who had a stem cell transplant for Wiskott-Aldrich syndrome, so the T cells may come from the graft donor. The material sequenced was PBMCs, mostly from graft donor cells, taken 360 days after TCRalphabeta/CD19-depleted stem cell transplant. The chain links TRBV4-1 to TRBJ1-1; D is possibly TRBD1 (6 bases). The CDR3 DNA sequence: TGCGCCAGCAGCCAAGACCGCAGGGGCGGAACTGAAGCTTTCTTT. Translating gives CASSQDRRGGTEAFF.